Listed below are T cell receptor beta chains from one sample, sequenced in a study of STAT5B mutations in CD4+ large granular lymphocyte leukemia. Profiling relied on immunoSEQ multiplex PCR, and the TCRdb table lists in-frame clones only, not all of them. The sample holds 25,000 to 35,000 clones, approximately 81% seen once. Sequenced: CD4+ T cells from blood buffy coats. These receptors came from a human donor in good health. Each CDR3 is given with its conserved first and last residue. A D gene is named only where the DNA matches it firmly. Not all rows give a size; the values are once, few, many and, for expanded clones, a class.

V	J	D	size	CDR3	DNA
TRBV5-4	TRBJ2-1	TRBD2	NA	CASSLDSGWNNEQFF	TGTGCCAGCAGCTTGGATAGCGGGTGGAACAATGAGCAGTTCTTC
TRBV6-5	TRBJ2-7	NA	NA	CASSPLAGGSYEQYF	TGTGCCAGCAGTCCGCTTGCGGGTGGCTCCTACGAGCAGTACTTC
TRBV30	TRBJ2-2	NA	once	CAWSHLHTGELFF	TGTGCCTGGAGTCATCTTCACACCGGGGAGCTGTTTTTT
TRBV29-1	TRBJ2-7	NA	NA	CSVESFYEQYF	TGCAGCGTTGAGAGTTTCTACGAGCAGTACTTC
TRBV4-3	TRBJ2-5	TRBD2	once	CASSQPLAGDYQETQYF	TGCGCCAGCAGCCAGCCACTAGCGGGGGATTACCAAGAGACCCAGTACTTC
TRBV12-5	TRBJ2-1	NA	NA	CASGLVPRREQFF	TGTGCTAGTGGTTTGGTACCTCGACGGGAGCAGTTCTTC
TRBV7-8	TRBJ1-5	TRBD1	NA	CASSLGQGGKNQPQHF	TGTGCCAGCAGCTTGGGACAGGGAGGGAAAAATCAGCCCCAGCATTTT
TRBV6-6	TRBJ2-1	TRBD2	NA	CASSRTSGMYEQFF	TGTGCCAGCAGTCGGACTAGCGGGATGTATGAGCAGTTCTTC
TRBV27	TRBJ2-3	NA	NA	CASSQKTVSSSTDTQYF	TGTGCCAGCAGTCAGAAGACAGTGTCGTCTAGCACAGATACGCAGTATTTT
TRBV30	TRBJ1-5	NA	NA	CAWSVMGGNQPQHF	TGTGCCTGGAGTGTGATGGGGGGCAATCAGCCCCAGCATTTT
TRBV12-5	TRBJ2-3	NA	NA	CASGLRGDGSDTQYF	TGTGCTAGTGGTTTGAGAGGGGATGGGTCAGATACGCAGTATTTT
TRBV9	TRBJ1-3	NA	NA	CASSTRLGSGNTIYF	TGTGCCAGCAGCACCAGATTGGGCTCTGGAAACACCATATATTTT
TRBV27	TRBJ1-1	NA	few	CASSFSTVGTEAFF	TGTGCCAGCAGTTTTTCGACAGTGGGGACTGAAGCTTTCTTT
TRBV28	TRBJ2-7	TRBD2	once	CASRRTSGRYEQYF	TGTGCCAGCAGACGGACTAGCGGTCGCTACGAGCAGTACTTC
TRBV5-4	TRBJ2-5	TRBD1	NA	CASSSGTGEREQYF	TGTGCCAGCAGCTCAGGGACAGGGGAGAGGGAGCAGTACTTC
TRBV6-5	TRBJ2-2	TRBD2	once	CASTPSGGYTGELFF	TGTGCCAGCACCCCTAGCGGGGGTTACACCGGGGAGCTGTTTTTT
TRBV7-8	TRBJ2-1	TRBD2	NA	CASSLAVRGGRNEQFF	TGTGCCAGCAGCTTAGCGGTTCGGGGGGGCCGCAATGAGCAGTTCTTC
TRBV7-9	TRBJ2-1	NA	NA	CASSSGLTYNEQFF	TGTGCCAGCAGCTCGGGACTGACGTACAATGAGCAGTTCTTC
TRBV30	TRBJ2-1	TRBD1	NA	CAWSTQDRAFF	TGTGCCTGGAGTACCCAGGACAGGGCGTTCTTC
TRBV4-1	TRBJ1-5	NA	NA	CASSQVGNQPQHF	TGCGCCAGCAGCCAAGTGGGAAATCAGCCCCAGCATTTT
TRBV18	TRBJ1-2	NA	NA	CASSPPQGYYGYTF	TGTGCCAGCTCACCCCCGCAGGGTTACTATGGCTACACCTTC
TRBV7-6	TRBJ1-2	NA	NA	CASSPTSAGAGGYTF	TGTGCCAGCAGCCCCACCTCCGCTGGGGCCGGTGGCTACACCTTC
TRBV9	TRBJ1-2	NA	few	CASSVDSNPGYGYTF	TGTGCCAGCAGCGTAGATTCCAACCCGGGCTATGGCTACACCTTC
TRBV28	TRBJ1-5	NA	NA	CASRGRGGNQPQHF	TGTGCCAGTCGCGGCAGGGGAGGGAATCAGCCCCAGCATTTT
TRBV7-9	TRBJ1-4	TRBD1	NA	CASSPTGQTEKLFF	TGTGCCAGCAGCCCCACGGGACAGACCGAAAAACTGTTTTTT
TRBV2	TRBJ2-3	NA	NA	CASEGGLETDTQYF	TGTGCCAGCGAAGGTGGGCTCGAGACAGATACGCAGTATTTT
TRBV15	TRBJ1-3	NA	NA	CATSRGAHSGNTIYF	TGTGCCACCAGCAGAGGGGCCCACTCTGGAAACACCATATATTTT
TRBV28	TRBJ1-1	TRBD1	NA	CASSLSPGGGNTEAFF	TGTGCCAGCAGTTTGTCCCCAGGGGGCGGTAACACTGAAGCTTTCTTT
TRBV4-2	TRBJ1-1	NA	NA	CASSQDRVGARTEAFF	TGTGCCAGCAGCCAAGATCGGGTAGGGGCTCGTACTGAAGCTTTCTTT
TRBV9	TRBJ2-5	NA	once	CASSVAPRGGQETQYF	TGTGCCAGCAGCGTAGCCCCAAGGGGCGGCCAAGAGACCCAGTACTTC
TRBV9	TRBJ1-3	NA	NA	CASSLQSGVSGNTIYF	TGTGCCAGCAGCCTCCAGTCGGGGGTCTCTGGAAACACCATATATTTT
TRBV7-9	TRBJ1-3	NA	NA	CASSSSDRGNTIYF	TGTGCCAGCAGCTCCTCGGACCGTGGAAACACCATATATTTT
TRBV19	TRBJ1-5	TRBD1	NA	CASSIGRGRGGNQPQHF	TGTGCCAGTAGTATAGGGAGGGGGCGAGGTGGCAATCAGCCCCAGCATTTT
TRBV28	TRBJ1-5	TRBD1	NA	CASRPYLRGRNQPQHF	TGTGCCAGCAGACCTTATCTCAGGGGGCGAAATCAGCCCCAGCATTTT
TRBV7-6	TRBJ1-5	NA	few	CASSPGLRNQPQHF	TGTGCCAGCAGCCCAGGCCTCAGGAATCAGCCCCAGCATTTT
TRBV7-6	TRBJ2-3	TRBD2	NA	CASSFGTSGGLGTDTQYF	TGTGCCAGCAGCTTTGGGACTAGCGGGGGTTTAGGGACAGATACGCAGTATTTT
TRBV4-1	TRBJ1-4	TRBD1	NA	CASSSRDRVMEKLFF	TGCGCCAGCAGCAGCCGGGACAGGGTAATGGAAAAACTGTTTTTT
TRBV18	TRBJ2-7	TRBD2	NA	CASSPSGSGSYEQYF	TGTGCCAGCTCACCAAGTGGTAGCGGGAGCTACGAGCAGTACTTC
TRBV7-7	TRBJ2-1	TRBD2	NA	CASSLGTSNEQFF	TGTGCCAGCAGCTTAGGGACTAGCAATGAGCAGTTCTTC
TRBV5-4	TRBJ2-3	TRBD1	NA	CASSLNRGISTDTQYF	TGTGCCAGCAGCTTGAACAGGGGGATTAGCACAGATACGCAGTATTTT
TRBV7-9	TRBJ2-3	TRBD1	NA	CASTDRDRPTDTQYF	TGTGCCAGCACGGACAGGGATAGACCCACAGATACGCAGTATTTT
TRBV6-1	TRBJ2-1	NA	NA	CASSDGLKYNEQFF	TGTGCCAGCAGTGACGGACTAAAATACAATGAGCAGTTCTTC
TRBV6-5	TRBJ2-7	NA	NA	CASSYRPGRDEQYF	TGTGCCAGCAGTTACCGCCCAGGGAGAGACGAGCAGTACTTC
TRBV5-4	TRBJ2-5	NA	NA	CASSFQETEETQYF	TGTGCCAGCAGCTTTCAGGAGACTGAAGAGACCCAGTACTTC
TRBV9	TRBJ2-7	NA	NA	CASSSLGGLSEQYF	TGTGCCAGCAGCTCCCTGGGGGGCCTCTCCGAGCAGTACTTC
TRBV6-6	TRBJ2-1	NA	once	CASSYGGRSSYNEQFF	TGTGCCAGCAGTTACGGAGGACGGAGCTCCTACAATGAGCAGTTCTTC